The clone carrying this TCR beta chain came up many times. Its antigen is undetermined. The germline gives CDR1 SGHTA, CDR2 FQGNSA. V lost 1 base, J lost 8 bases, and 12 bases lay in between. This CDR3 is built from 14 residues. The entry originates in a study of T cell repertoires in cytomegalovirus infection. Study information: It can be stated that public TCR beta signatures indicated CMV infection as well as a matching HLA type.

Study results and limitations: Summed frequency of shared TCR beta families picked out CMV carriers who also had the relevant HLA. HLA-C-restricted CMV-specific TCR beta clonotypes were dominant in the ex vivo response.

TCRdb recomputed calls from the reads with MiXCR, one row per CDR3 protein. This sample has 450,000 to 600,000 distinct CDR3 sequences, with approximately 10% found just once. This TCR was recovered from a human donor in good health (CMV status not recorded). Some clones in this sample may be carry-over from other donors' samples. V usage is TRBV7-2 and J usage is TRBJ2-4; D possibly uses TRBD1 or TRBD2 (7 bases each). The sample comprised PBMCs. CDR3: CASSLGQGGDIQYF. As DNA, the CDR3 is TGTGCCAGCAGCTTAGGACAGGGAGGGGACATTCAGTACTTC.